These 21 T cell receptor beta chains were sequenced from one sample in a study of T cell repertoires in cytomegalovirus infection. For these TCRs, the target antigens are not known. TCRdb fed the reads into MiXCR, producing one record per CDR3 protein. Of some 940,000 distinct CDR3 sequences in the sample, approximately 30% were seen once. The material sequenced was cultured CD8+ T cells from PBMCs, taken from culture after CMV antigen stimulation. The receptors originated from a human donor in good health (CMV status not recorded). Some clones in this sample may be carry-over from other donors' samples.

This clonotype has a handful of counts. The chain combines TRBV4-3 with TRBJ2-2; 7 bases agree with TRBD2. The ends lost 1 base at V and 4 bases at J; junction bases unmatched: 18. The length of the CDR3 is 20 residues. Germline values: CDR1 LGHNA, CDR2 YSLEER. Written as DNA, the CDR3 is TGCGCCAGCAGCCAAGCTTACCGGGACCGCATAACGGGAGGCACCGGGGAGCTGTTTTTT. Residues: CASSQAYRDRITGGTGELFF.

The V and J genes are TRBV28 and TRBJ1-2; possible D gene TRBD1, 5 bases. The CDR3 runs to 16 residues. Trimming removed 5 bases from V and 4 bases from J, with 20 bases in between. Germline V CDR1 and CDR2: MDHEN, SYDVKM. CDR3 in amino acids: CASSPPGLSGFYGYTF. The CDR3 bases are TGTGCCAGCAGTCCTCCGGGACTCTCCGGTTTCTATGGCTACACCTTC.

This clonotype was seen many times. This chain uses TRBV6-1 with TRBJ1-1; D call uncertain. Trimming stripped 7 bases from V and 0 bases from J, with 12 bases between. This CDR3 has 14 amino acids. The germline CDR1 and CDR2 sequences are MNHNS and SASEGT. CDR3 in amino acids: CASTLGLMNTEAFF. The CDR3 region has the DNA TGTGCCAGCACCCTCGGGCTCATGAACACTGAAGCTTTCTTT.

Note on this clonotype: This may come from a read error, since a much larger clone is one base off. This rearrangement joins TRBV7-9 to TRBJ1-5; perhaps TRBD1 as D (5 bases). This CDR3 is built from 13 residues. The germline V gene encodes CDR1 SEHNR and CDR2 FQNEAQ (reference sequence). The CDR3 nucleotides are TGTGTCAGCAGCTGGGGCGAGATTCAGCCCCAGCATTTT. Its translation: CVSSWGEIQPQHF.

The chain joins TRBV4-1 to TRBJ1-1; 8 bases are shared with TRBD1. Germline CDR1 and CDR2: MGHRA and YSYEKL. CDR3 length: 14 residues. Trimming took 3 bases from V and 4 from J; bases not matched to a gene: 4. The CDR3 region is CASSQGQEGTEAFF. Written as DNA, the CDR3 is TGCGCCAGCAGCCAGGGACAGGAAGGCACTGAAGCTTTCTTT.

The chain combines TRBV2 with TRBJ1-6; TRBD1 aligns across 9 bases. The V gene end was trimmed by 8 bases and the J gene end by 18 bases; junction bases not matched to a gene: 8. Germline V lookup: CDR1 SNHLY, CDR2 FYNNEI. This CDR3 region has 11 residues. The CDR3 bases are TGTGCCAGCTCCCTTGGGACAGGGAACCACTTT. Its translation is CASSLGTGNHF.

The chain links TRBV20-1 to TRBJ2-3; D is perhaps TRBD1 or TRBD2 (5 bases each). CDR1 and CDR2 (germline): DFQATT, SNEGSKA (reference sequence). The CDR3 loop spans 16 amino acids. The V end was cut by 0 bases, the J end by 2 bases, with 15 bases between. CDR3 nucleotides: TGCAGTGCTAGAGATCCTGGGGGACGAGACACAGATACGCAGTATTTT. It yields the protein CSARDPGGRDTDTQYF.

The sample holds one count of this clonotype. The chain links TRBV7-4 to TRBJ2-3; perhaps D is TRBD1 or TRBD2 (5 bases each). The V gene lost 1 base and the J gene lost 7 bases, with 27 bases spanning the gap. The CDR3 runs to 19 residues. Germline lookup yields CDR1 SGHVT and CDR2 SQSDAQ. This CDR3 is CASSLVGAGSTRLDHTQYF. CDR3 sequence (DNA): TGTGCCAGCAGCTTAGTCGGGGCAGGGTCGACCCGCCTTGACCATACGCAGTATTTT.

This clonotype appeared a few times. The V and J genes are TRBV6-5 and TRBJ1-1; D gene uncertain. V dropped 7 bases and J dropped 7 bases, with 13 bases sitting between them. The germline V gene has CDR1 MNHEY and CDR2 SVGAGI. The length of the CDR3 is 12 residues. The CDR3: CASTTSGFEAFF. Written as DNA, the CDR3 is TGTGCCAGCACCACGTCTGGATTTGAAGCTTTCTTT.

This clonotype has at least ten counts. V usage is TRBV12-3 or TRBV12-4 and J usage is TRBJ1-4; no reliable D call. The ends were cut back, 6 bases at V and 2 bases at J, with 10 bases in the middle. The CDR3 has 14 residues. CDR3 sequence reads: CASSPSPTNEKLFF. For the CDR3, the DNA is TGTGCCAGCAGCCCTAGCCCTACTAATGAAAAACTGTTTTTT.

The chain has TRBV27 and TRBJ2-2; 10 bases map to TRBD1. From germline, CDR1 is MNHEY and CDR2 SMNVEV (reference sequence). The V gene end was trimmed by 4 bases and the J gene end by 0 bases; junction bases not matched to a gene: 11. CDR3 length: 19 residues. The DNA for the CDR3 is TGTGCCAGCAGTTCAGCCGGGACAGGGGCCTCCCCGAACACCGGGGAGCTGTTTTTT. Encoded protein: CASSSAGTGASPNTGELFF.

The chain has TRBV6-5 and TRBJ2-5; no firm D call. Germline V gives CDR1 MNHEY, CDR2 SVGAGI. The CDR3 loop spans 12 amino acids. Trimming shortened V by 2 bases and J by 5 bases, and 6 bases separated the two germline ends. The DNA for the CDR3 is TGTGCCAGCAGTTACATAGGGGAGACCCAGTACTTC. This sequence encodes CASSYIGETQYF.

This clonotype was recorded a few times. The chain employs TRBV4-1 and TRBJ2-7; 7 bases align to TRBD1. There are 15 residues in the CDR3. The germline CDR1 and CDR2 sequences are MGHRA and YSYEKL. V dropped 4 bases and J dropped 0; count of bases not matched to a gene: 6. The CDR3: CASSLLRDSSYEQYV. Written as DNA, the CDR3 is TGCGCCAGCAGCCTCCTCCGGGACAGCTCCTACGAGCAGTACGTC.

This clonotype came up many times. The chain couples TRBV7-9 to TRBJ2-7, with TRBD1 as a possible D gene (5 bases). The V end was cut by 1 base, the J end by 2 bases, with 9 bases between. In germline, CDR1 is SEHNR, CDR2 FQNEAQ (reference sequence). CDR3 size: 14 residues. The CDR3 bases are TGTGCCAGCAGCTTAGGGGGCAGTCCCTACGAGCAGTACGTC. It specifies CASSLGGSPYEQYV.

The V gene is TRBV7-8, the J gene TRBJ2-1; 7 nucleotides line up with TRBD1. With V trimmed by 2 bases and J by 2 bases, 6 bases remained unmatched. Per germline, CDR1 SGHVS and CDR2 FQNEAQ. The CDR3 covers 16 residues. The CDR3 protein is CASSLLQGRPYNEQFF. The CDR3 coding sequence is TGTGCCAGCAGCTTATTACAGGGGCGGCCCTACAATGAGCAGTTCTTC.

The chain recombines TRBV12-3 or TRBV12-4 with TRBJ1-4, with TRBD1 matching over 7 bases. Germline trimming cut 6 bases from V and 4 bases from J; bases unmatched to any gene: 11. CDR3 length equals 16 residues. CDR3 region: CASSHLKGGINEKLFF. CDR3 sequence (DNA): TGTGCCAGCAGCCATCTCAAAGGGGGCATTAATGAAAAACTGTTTTTT.

This clonotype was recorded a few times. The rearrangement links TRBV7-6 to TRBJ2-2; 10 bases map to TRBD1. The CDR3 length is 15 residues. In germline, CDR1 is SGHVS, CDR2 FNYEAQ. Trimming at V came to 8 bases and at J to 6 bases, leaving 9 bases not matched to a gene. This chain's CDR3 is CASGPRDRGAGELFF. The CDR3 DNA reads TGTGCCAGCGGACCCCGGGACAGGGGTGCCGGGGAGCTGTTTTTT.

This sequence joins TRBV19 and TRBJ1-1; 7 bases line up with TRBD1. J lost 1 base, V lost 7 bases, and 6 bases had no gene match. Germline V gene data show CDR1 as LNHDA and CDR2 as SQIVND (reference sequence). The CDR3 has 14 residues. CDR3 sequence: CASTITGANTEAFF. The CDR3 DNA is TGTGCCAGTACCATAACAGGGGCGAACACTGAAGCTTTCTTT. Complete variable domain (other parts from reference TRBV19 and TRBJ1-1): DGGITQSPKYLFRKEGQNVTLSCEQNLNHDAMYWYRQDPGQGLRLIYYSQIVNDFQKGDIAEGYSVSREKKESFPLTVTSAQKNPTAFYLCASTITGANTEAFFGQGTRLTVV.

This clonotype was counted at least ten times. This sequence joins TRBV6-5 and TRBJ2-1; D is possibly TRBD2 (5 bases). Trimming removed 0 bases at V and 6 bases at J, with 6 bases between. The CDR3 runs 13 residues. The germline CDR1 and CDR2 sequences are MNHEY and SVGAGI. CDR3 amino acids: CASSYSAVNEQFF. CDR3 nucleotide sequence: TGTGCCAGCAGTTACTCAGCGGTCAATGAGCAGTTCTTC.

The V and J genes are TRBV23-1 and TRBJ2-1; TRBD1 aligns across 7 bases. TRBV23-1 is assigned to the ORF class and has an uncertain function. V shed 2 bases, J shed 7 bases, and the junction held 14 bases outside the gene matches. There are 17 residues in the CDR3. For the CDR3, the DNA is TGCGCCAGCAGTCAACGACAGGGTCCCACTCCTTTTAATGAGCAGTTCTTC. Amino acid sequence: CASSQRQGPTPFNEQFF.

This clonotype has just a few counts. This chain uses TRBV9 with TRBJ2-6; TRBD1 is a possible D gene (5 bases). The germline V gene has CDR1 SGDLS and CDR2 YYNGEE. V dropped 3 bases and J dropped 0 bases, with 13 bases sitting between them. CDR3 length equals 17 residues. The DNA of the CDR3 is TGTGCCAGCAGCGGACAGCCTATAACCTCTGGGGCCAACGTCCTGACTTTC. As protein: CASSGQPITSGANVLTF.